A single TCR beta chain is shown here with its context. J gave up 6 bases and V 0 bases, and 3 bases lay outside the gene matches. The germline V gene has CDR1 SGHKS and CDR2 YYEKEE (reference sequence). CDR3 length: 14 residues. This sample was taken from a study of blood T cell repertoires in COVID-19. Study information: Donors in the United States, Italy and Spain gave samples during acute or convalescent COVID-19.

TCRdb keeps only in-frame clones here, not all; method: immunoSEQ multiplex PCR. The repertoire includes about 120,000 clones, around 80% of them detected once, and 4% sits in the top ten. The receptor was isolated from an elderly woman with acute or convalescent COVID-19. Input material: peripheral blood. The chain couples TRBV5-5 to TRBJ1-2, with 9 bases lining up with TRBD1. The CDR3 loop reads CASSLADRGDGYTF. The CDR3 DNA reads as TGTGCCAGCAGCTTGGCGGACAGGGGAGATGGCTACACCTTC.